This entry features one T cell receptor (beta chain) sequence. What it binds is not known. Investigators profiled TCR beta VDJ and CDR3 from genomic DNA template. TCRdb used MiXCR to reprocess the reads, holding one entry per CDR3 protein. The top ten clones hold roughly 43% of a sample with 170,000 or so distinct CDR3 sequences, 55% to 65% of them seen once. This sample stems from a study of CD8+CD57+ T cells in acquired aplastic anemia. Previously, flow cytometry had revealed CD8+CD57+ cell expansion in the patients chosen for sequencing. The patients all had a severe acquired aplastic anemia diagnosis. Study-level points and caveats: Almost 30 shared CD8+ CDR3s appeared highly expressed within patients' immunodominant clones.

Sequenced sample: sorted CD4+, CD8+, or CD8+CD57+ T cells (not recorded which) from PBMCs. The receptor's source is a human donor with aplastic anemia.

The CDR3 DNA reads as TGTGCCAGCAGCTTAATTCCCGAGCAGTACTTC. As protein: CASSLIPEQYF. J is TRBJ2-7 and V is TRBV7-9; D unclear. CDR1 is SEHNR and CDR2 is FQNEAQ in the germline V gene (reference sequence). Trimming removed 2 bases from V and 6 bases from J, with 5 bases in between. This CDR3 spans 11 amino acids. Combining the CDR3 with reference TRBV7-9 and TRBJ2-7 gives the whole variable domain DTGVSQNPRHKITKRGQNVTFRCDPISEHNRLYWYRQTLGQGPEFLTYFQNEAQLEKSRLLSDRFSAERPKGSFSTLEIQRTEQGDSAMYLCASSLIPEQYFGPGTRLTVT.